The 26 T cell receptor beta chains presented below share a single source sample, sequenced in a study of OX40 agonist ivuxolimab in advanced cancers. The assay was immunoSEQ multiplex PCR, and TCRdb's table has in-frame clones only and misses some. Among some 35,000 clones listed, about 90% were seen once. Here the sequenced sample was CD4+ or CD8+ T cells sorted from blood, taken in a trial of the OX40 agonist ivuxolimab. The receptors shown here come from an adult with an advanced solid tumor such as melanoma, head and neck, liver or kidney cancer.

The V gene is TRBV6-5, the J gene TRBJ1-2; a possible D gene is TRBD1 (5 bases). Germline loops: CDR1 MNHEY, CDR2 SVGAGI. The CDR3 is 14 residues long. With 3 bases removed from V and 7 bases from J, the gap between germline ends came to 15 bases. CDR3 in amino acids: CASSYFPDSFGYTF. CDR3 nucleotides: TGTGCCAGCAGTTATTTTCCAGACAGTTTTGGCTACACCTTC.

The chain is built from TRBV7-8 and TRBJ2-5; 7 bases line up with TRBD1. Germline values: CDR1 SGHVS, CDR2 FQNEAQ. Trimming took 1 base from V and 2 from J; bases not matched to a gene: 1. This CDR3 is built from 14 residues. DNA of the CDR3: TGTGCCAGCAGCTTAGGGACAGGTCAAGAGACCCAGTACTTC. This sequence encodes CASSLGTGQETQYF.

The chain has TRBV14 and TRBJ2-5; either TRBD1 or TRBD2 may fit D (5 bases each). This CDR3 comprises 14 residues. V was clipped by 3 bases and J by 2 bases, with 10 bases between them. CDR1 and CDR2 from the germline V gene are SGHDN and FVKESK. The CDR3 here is CASSQRGFQETQYF. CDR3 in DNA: TGTGCCAGCAGCCAGAGGGGATTTCAAGAGACCCAGTACTTC.

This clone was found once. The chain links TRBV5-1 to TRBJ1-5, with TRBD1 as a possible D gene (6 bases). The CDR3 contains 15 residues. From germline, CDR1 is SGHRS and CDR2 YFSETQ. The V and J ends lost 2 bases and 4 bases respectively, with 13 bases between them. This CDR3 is CASSLRPGENQPQHF. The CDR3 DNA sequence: TGCGCCAGCAGCTTACGGCCAGGGGAAAATCAGCCCCAGCATTTT.

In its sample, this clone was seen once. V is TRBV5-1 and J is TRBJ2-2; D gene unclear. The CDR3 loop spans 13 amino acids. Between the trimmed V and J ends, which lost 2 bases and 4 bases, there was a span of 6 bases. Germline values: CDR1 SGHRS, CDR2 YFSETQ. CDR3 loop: CASSFRSTGELFF. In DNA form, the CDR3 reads TGCGCCAGCAGCTTTAGGAGCACCGGGGAGCTGTTTTTT.

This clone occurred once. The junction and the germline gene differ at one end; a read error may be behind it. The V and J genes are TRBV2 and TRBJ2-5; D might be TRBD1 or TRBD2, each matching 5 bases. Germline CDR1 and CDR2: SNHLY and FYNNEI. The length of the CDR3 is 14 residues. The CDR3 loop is CASSATPGTETQYF. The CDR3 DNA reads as TGTGCCAGTAGTGCGACCCCGGGGACAGAGACCCAGTACTTC. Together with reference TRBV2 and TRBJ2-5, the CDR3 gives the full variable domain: EPEVTQTPSHQVTQMGQEVILRCVPISNHLYFYWYRQILGQKVEFLVSFYNNEISEKSEIFDDQFSVERPDGSNFTLKIRSTKLEDSAMYFCASSATPGTETQYFGPGTRLLVL.

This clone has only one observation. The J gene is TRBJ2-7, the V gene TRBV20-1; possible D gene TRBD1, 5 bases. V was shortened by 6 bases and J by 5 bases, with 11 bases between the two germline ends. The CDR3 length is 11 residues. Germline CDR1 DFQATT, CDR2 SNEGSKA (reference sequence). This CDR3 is CSAGQSNEQYF. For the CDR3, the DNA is TGCAGTGCCGGACAATCTAACGAGCAGTACTTC.

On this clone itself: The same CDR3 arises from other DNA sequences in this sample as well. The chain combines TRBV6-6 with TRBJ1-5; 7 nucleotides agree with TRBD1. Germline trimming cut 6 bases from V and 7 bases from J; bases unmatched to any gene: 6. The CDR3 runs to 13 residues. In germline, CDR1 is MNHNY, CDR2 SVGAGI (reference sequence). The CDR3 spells CASSDRERQPQHF. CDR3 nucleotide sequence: TGTGCCAGCAGCGACAGGGAGAGACAGCCCCAGCATTTT.

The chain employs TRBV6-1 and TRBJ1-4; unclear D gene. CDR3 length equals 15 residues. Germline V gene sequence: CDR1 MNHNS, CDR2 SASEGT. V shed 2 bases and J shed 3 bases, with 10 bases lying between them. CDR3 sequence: CASSEKGRSNEKLFF. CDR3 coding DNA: TGTGCCAGCAGTGAAAAGGGCAGGTCTAATGAAAAACTGTTTTTT.

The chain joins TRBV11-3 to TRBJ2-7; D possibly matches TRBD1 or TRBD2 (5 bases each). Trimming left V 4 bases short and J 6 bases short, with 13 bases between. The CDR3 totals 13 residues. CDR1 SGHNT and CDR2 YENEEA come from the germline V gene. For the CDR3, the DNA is TGTGCCAGCAGCTCGGGACCCGGGGTCGAGCAGTACTTC. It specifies CASSSGPGVEQYF.

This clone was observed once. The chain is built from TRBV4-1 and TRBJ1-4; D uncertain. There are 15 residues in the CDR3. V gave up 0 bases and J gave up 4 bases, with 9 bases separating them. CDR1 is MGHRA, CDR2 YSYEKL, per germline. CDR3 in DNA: TGCGCCAGCAGCCAAGAGGCGCGGGTTAATGAAAAACTGTTTTTT. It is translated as CASSQEARVNEKLFF.

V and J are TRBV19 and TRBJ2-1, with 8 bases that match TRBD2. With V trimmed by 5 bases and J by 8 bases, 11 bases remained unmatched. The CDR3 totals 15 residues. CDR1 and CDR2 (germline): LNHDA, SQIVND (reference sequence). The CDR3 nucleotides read TGTGCCAGTAGTGGTCGGGAGGGCCTTTCGGATGAGCAGTTCTTC. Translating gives CASSGREGLSDEQFF.

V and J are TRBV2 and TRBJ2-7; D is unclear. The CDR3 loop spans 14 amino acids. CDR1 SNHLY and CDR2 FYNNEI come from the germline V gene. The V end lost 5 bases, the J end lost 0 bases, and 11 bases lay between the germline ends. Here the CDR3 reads CASSSTLLSYEQYF. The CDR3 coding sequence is TGTGCCAGCAGTTCGACACTACTCTCCTACGAGCAGTACTTC.

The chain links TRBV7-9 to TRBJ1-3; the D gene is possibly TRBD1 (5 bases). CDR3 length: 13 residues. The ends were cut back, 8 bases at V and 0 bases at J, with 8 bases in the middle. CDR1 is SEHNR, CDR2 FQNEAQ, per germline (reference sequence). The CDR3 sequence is CASGTHSGNTIYF. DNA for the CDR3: TGTGCCAGCGGGACCCACTCTGGAAACACCATATATTTT.

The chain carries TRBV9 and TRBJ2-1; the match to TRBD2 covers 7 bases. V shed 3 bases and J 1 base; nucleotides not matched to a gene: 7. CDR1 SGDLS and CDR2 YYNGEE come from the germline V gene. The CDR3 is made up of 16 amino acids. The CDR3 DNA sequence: TGTGCCAGCAGCGAACTAGCGCTTCAATCCTACAATGAGCAGTTCTTC. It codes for CASSELALQSYNEQFF. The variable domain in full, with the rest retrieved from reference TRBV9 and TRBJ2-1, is DSGVTQTPKHLITATGQRVTLRCSPRSGDLSVYWYQQSLDQGLQFLIQYYNGEERAKGNILERFSAQQFPDLHSELNLSSLELGDSALYFCASSELALQSYNEQFFGPGTRLTVL.

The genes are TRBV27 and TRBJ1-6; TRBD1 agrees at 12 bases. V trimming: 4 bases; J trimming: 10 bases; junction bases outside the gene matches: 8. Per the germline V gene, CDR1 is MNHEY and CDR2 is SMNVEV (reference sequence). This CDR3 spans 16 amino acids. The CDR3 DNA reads TGTGCCAGCAGTTGGGGGGGACAGGGGGCGCGATCACCCCTCCACTTT. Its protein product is CASSWGGQGARSPLHF.

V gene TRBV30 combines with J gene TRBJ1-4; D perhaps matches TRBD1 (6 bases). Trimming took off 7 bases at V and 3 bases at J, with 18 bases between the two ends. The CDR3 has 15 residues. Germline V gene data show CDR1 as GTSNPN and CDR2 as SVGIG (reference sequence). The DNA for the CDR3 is TGTGCCTTGAATGAAGGGGGGGCGGCTAATGAAAAACTGTTTTTT. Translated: CALNEGGAANEKLFF.

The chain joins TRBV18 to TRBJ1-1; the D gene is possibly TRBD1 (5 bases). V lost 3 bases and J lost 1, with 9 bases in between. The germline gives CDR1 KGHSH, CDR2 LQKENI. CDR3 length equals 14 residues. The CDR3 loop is CASSPLTGNTEAFF. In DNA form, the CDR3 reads TGTGCCAGCTCACCGCTTACAGGGAACACTGAAGCTTTCTTT.

The CDR3 DNA reads TGTGCCAGCAGGGTCGGGGGCACCGGGGAGCTGTTTTTT. This codes for CASRVGGTGELFF. The V and J genes are TRBV6-1 and TRBJ2-2; maybe TRBD2 (6 bases). Germline-derived CDR1 and CDR2 are MNHNS and SASEGT. The CDR3 runs to 13 residues. The V gene lost 6 bases and the J gene lost 4 bases, with 9 bases spanning the gap.

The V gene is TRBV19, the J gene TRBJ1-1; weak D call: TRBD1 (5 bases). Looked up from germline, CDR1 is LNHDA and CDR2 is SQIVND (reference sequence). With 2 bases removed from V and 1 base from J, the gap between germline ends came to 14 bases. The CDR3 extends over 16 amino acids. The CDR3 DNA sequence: TGTGCCAGTAGTATATCAAAGGGGACCGAGAACACTGAAGCTTTCTTT. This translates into CASSISKGTENTEAFF.

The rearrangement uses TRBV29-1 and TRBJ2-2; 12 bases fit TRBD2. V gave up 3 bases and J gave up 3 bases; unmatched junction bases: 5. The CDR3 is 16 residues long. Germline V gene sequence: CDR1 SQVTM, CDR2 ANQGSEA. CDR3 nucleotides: TGCAGCGTTGAGACTAGCGGGAGTTTGGACACCGGGGAGCTGTTTTTT. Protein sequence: CSVETSGSLDTGELFF.

This CDR3 reads CASSLQAGGEETQYF. The CDR3 DNA reads TGTGCCAGTAGTCTTCAAGCGGGGGGCGAAGAGACCCAGTACTTC. The rearrangement joins TRBV19 to TRBJ2-5, with 9 bases identical to TRBD2. The CDR3 extends over 15 amino acids. Germline V gene sequence: CDR1 LNHDA, CDR2 SQIVND (reference sequence). Trimming cost V 5 bases and J 3 bases; bases outside gene matches: 7.

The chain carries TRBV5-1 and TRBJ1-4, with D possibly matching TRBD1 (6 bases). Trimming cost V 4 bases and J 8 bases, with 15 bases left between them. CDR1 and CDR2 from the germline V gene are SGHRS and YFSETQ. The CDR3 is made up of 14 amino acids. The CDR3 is CASSPTGEEEKLFF. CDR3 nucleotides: TGCGCCAGCAGCCCGACAGGCGAAGAGGAAAAACTGTTTTTT.

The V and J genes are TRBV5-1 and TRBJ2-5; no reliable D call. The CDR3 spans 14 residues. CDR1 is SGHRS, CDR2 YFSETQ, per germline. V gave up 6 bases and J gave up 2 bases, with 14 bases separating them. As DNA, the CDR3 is TGCGCCAGCACCGACGGCGGAGAACAAGAGACCCAGTACTTC. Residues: CASTDGGEQETQYF.

This chain's CDR3 is CASSRLLSYEQYF. Written as DNA, the CDR3 is TGCGCCAGCAGCAGATTACTCTCCTACGAGCAGTACTTC. V and J are TRBV4-1 and TRBJ2-7; D uncertain. The CDR3 spans 13 residues. Germline V gene lookup returns CDR1 MGHRA and CDR2 YSYEKL. The V end was cut by 5 bases, the J end by 0 bases, with 8 bases between.

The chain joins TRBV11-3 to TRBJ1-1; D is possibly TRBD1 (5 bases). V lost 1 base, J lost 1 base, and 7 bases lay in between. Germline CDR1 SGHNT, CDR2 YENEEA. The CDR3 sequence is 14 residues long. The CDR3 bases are TGTGCCAGCAGCTTAGGTAGGGGGAACACTGAAGCTTTCTTT. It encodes CASSLGRGNTEAFF.